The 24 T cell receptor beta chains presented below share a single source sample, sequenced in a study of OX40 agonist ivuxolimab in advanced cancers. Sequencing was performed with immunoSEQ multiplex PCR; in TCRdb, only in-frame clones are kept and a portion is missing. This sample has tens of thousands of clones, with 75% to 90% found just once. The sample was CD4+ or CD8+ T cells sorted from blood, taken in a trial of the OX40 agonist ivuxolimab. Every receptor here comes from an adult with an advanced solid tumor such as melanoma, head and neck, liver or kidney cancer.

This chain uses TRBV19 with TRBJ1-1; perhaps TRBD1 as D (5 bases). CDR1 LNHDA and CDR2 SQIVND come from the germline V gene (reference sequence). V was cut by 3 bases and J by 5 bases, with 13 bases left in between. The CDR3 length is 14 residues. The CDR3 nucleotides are TGTGCCAGTAGTATCAACTGGAAGGGGACTGAAGCTTTCTTT. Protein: CASSINWKGTEAFF.

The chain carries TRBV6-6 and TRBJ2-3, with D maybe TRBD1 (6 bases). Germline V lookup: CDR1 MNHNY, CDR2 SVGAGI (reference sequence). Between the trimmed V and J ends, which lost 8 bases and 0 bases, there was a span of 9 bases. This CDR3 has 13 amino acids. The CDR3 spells CASGGQSTDTQYF. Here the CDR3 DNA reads TGTGCCAGCGGGGGCCAAAGCACAGATACGCAGTATTTT.

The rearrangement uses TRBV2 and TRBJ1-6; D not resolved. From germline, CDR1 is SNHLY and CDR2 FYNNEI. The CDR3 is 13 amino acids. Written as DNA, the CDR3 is TGTGTCACTCCCGCGGCGGGAAATTCACCCCTCCACTTT. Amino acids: CVTPAAGNSPLHF.

CDR3 in DNA: TGTGCCAGCAGCTTGGCCCCCCCTTTTAACTCCTACGAGCAGTACTTC. It specifies CASSLAPPFNSYEQYF. The chain employs TRBV5-6 and TRBJ2-7; D remains unclear. V dropped 0 bases and J dropped 0 bases, with 13 bases sitting between them. CDR3 length: 16 amino acids. Germline V lookup: CDR1 SGHDT, CDR2 YYEEEE.

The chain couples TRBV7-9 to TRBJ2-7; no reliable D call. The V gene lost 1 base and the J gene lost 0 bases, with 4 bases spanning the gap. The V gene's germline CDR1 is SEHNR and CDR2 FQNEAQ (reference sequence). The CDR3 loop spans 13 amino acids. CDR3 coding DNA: TGTGCCAGCAGCTTAGGCCTCTCCTACGAGCAGTACTTC. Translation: CASSLGLSYEQYF.

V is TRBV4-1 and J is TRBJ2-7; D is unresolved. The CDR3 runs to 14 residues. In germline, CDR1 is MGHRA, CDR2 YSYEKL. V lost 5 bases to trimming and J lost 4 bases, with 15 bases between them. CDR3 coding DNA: TGCGCCAGCAGCTATAGCATTGGGGTTTACGAGCAGTACTTC. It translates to CASSYSIGVYEQYF.

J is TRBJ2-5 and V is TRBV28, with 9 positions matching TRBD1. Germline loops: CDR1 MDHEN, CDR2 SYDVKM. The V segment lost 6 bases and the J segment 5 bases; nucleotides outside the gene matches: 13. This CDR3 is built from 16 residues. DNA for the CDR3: TGTGCCAGCAGCTTGGGTCTGTGGGACAGGGAGGAGACCCAGTACTTC. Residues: CASSLGLWDREETQYF.

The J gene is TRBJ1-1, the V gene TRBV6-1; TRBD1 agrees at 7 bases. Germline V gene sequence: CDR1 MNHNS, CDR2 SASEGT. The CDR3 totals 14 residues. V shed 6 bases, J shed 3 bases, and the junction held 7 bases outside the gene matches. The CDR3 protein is CASRRRQGDTEAFF. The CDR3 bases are TGTGCCAGCAGACGAAGACAGGGAGACACTGAAGCTTTCTTT.

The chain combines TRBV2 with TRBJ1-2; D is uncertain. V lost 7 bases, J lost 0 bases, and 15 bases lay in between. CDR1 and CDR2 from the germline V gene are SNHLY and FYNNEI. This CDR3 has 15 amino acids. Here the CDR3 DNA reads TGTGCCAGCACCGGAAGGTTCCAGGCTAACTATGGCTACACCTTC. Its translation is CASTGRFQANYGYTF.

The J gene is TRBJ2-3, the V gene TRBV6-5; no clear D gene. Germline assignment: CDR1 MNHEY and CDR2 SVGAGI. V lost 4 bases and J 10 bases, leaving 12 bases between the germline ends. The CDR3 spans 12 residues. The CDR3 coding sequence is TGTGCCAGCAGTTCTGTGGCTGAGGCGCAGTATTTT. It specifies CASSSVAEAQYF.

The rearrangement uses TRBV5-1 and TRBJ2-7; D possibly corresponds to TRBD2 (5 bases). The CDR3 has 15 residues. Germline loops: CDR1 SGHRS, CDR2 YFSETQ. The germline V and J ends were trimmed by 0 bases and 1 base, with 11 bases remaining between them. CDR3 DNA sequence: TGCGCCAGCAGCTTGGATCCAGCGGAATCCTACGAGCAGTACTTC. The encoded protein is CASSLDPAESYEQYF. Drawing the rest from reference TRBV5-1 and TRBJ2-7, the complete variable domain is KAGVTQTPRYLIKTRGQQVTLSCSPISGHRSVSWYQQTPGQGLQFLFEYFSETQRNKGNFPGRFSGRQFSNSRSEMNVSTLELGDSALYLCASSLDPAESYEQYFGPGTRLTVT.

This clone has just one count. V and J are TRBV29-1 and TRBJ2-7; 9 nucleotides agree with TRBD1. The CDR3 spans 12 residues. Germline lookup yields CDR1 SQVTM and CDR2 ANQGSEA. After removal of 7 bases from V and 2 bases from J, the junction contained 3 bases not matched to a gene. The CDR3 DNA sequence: TGCAGCGCCGGGACAGGGACCTACGAGCAGTACTTC. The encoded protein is CSAGTGTYEQYF.

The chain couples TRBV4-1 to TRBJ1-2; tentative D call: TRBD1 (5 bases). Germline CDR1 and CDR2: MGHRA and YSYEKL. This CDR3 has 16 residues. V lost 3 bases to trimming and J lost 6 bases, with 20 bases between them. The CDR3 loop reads CASSHRLQAGVNGYTF. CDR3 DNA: TGCGCCAGCAGCCACCGCCTGCAGGCGGGGGTGAATGGCTACACCTTC.

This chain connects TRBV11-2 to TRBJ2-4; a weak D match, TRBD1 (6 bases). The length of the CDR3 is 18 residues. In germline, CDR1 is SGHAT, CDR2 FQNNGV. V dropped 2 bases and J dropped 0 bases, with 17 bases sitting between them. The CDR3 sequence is CASSLQGFKQIAKNIQYF. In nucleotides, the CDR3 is TGTGCCAGCAGCTTACAGGGGTTTAAACAAATAGCCAAAAACATTCAGTACTTC.

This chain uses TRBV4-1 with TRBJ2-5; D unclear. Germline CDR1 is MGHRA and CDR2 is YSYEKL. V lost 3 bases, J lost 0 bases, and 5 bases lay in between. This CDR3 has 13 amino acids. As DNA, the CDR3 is TGCGCCAGCAGCCAGACCGACCAAGAGACCCAGTACTTC. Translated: CASSQTDQETQYF.

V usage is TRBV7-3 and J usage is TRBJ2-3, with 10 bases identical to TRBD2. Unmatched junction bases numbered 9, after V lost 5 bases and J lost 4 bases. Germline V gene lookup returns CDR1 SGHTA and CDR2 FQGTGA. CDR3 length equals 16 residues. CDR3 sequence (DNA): TGTGCCAGCAGCCAGATTAGCGGGAGGCGGCCAGATACGCAGTATTTT. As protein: CASSQISGRRPDTQYF. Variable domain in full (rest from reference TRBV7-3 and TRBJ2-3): GAGVSQTPSNKVTEKGKYVELRCDPISGHTALYWYRQSLGQGPEFLIYFQGTGAADDSGLPNDRFFAVRPEGSVSTLKIQRTERGDSAVYLCASSQISGRRPDTQYFGPGTRLTVL.

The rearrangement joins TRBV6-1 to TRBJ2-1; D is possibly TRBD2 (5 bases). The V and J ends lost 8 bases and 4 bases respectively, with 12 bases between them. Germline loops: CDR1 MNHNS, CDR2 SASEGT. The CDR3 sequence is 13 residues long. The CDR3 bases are TGTGCCAGCTACCGGGAACGATACAATGAGCAGTTCTTC. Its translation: CASYRERYNEQFF.

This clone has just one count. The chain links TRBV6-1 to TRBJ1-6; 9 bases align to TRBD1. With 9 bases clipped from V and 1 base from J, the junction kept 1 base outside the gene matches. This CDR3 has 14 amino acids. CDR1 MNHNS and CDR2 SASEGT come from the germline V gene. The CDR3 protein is CASDRGSYNSPLHF. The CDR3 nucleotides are TGTGCCAGTGACAGGGGGTCCTATAATTCACCCCTCCACTTT.

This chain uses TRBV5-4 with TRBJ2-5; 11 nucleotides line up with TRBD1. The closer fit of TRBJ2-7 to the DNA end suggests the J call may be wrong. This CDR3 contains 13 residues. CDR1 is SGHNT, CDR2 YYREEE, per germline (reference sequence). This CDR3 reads CASSGTGGDEQYF. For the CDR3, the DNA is TGTGCCAGCAGCGGGACAGGGGGTGACGAGCAGTACTTC.

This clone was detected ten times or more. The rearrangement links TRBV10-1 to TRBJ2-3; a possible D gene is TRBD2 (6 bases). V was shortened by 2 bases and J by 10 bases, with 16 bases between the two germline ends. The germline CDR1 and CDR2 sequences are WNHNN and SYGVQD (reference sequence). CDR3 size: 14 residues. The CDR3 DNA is TGCGCCAGCAGTGAGGGAGGGTTCCAGGTTCCGCAGTATTTT. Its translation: CASSEGGFQVPQYF.

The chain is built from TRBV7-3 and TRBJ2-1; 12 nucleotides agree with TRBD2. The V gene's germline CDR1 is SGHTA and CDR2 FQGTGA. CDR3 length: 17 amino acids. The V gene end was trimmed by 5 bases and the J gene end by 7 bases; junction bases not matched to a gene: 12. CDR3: CASSRGLAGNKRNEQFF. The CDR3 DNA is TGTGCCAGCAGCAGAGGACTAGCGGGGAACAAGAGAAATGAGCAGTTCTTC.

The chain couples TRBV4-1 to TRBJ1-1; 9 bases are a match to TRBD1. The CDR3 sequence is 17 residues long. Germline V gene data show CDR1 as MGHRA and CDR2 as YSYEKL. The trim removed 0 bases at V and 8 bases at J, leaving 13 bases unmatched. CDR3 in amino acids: CASSQEAPGTGYTEAFF. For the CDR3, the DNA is TGCGCCAGCAGCCAAGAAGCTCCCGGGACAGGGTATACCGAAGCTTTCTTT.

The CDR3, as DNA: TGCGCCAGCAGCTTGGACGGAACTCTCTTCTTC. This codes for CASSLDGTLFF. This chain links TRBV5-1 with TRBJ2-1; D is unclear. Germline CDR1 reads SGHRS; CDR2 reads YFSETQ. CDR3 length equals 11 residues. Between the trimmed V and J ends, which lost 0 bases and 16 bases, there was a span of 11 bases.

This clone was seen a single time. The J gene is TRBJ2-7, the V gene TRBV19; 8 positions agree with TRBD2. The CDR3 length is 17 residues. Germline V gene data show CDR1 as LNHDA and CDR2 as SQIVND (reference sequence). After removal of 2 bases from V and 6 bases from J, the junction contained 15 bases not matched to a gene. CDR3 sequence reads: CASSITGAGVSDGEQYF. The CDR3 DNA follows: TGTGCCAGTAGTATAACAGGAGCGGGAGTCTCCGACGGCGAGCAGTACTTC.